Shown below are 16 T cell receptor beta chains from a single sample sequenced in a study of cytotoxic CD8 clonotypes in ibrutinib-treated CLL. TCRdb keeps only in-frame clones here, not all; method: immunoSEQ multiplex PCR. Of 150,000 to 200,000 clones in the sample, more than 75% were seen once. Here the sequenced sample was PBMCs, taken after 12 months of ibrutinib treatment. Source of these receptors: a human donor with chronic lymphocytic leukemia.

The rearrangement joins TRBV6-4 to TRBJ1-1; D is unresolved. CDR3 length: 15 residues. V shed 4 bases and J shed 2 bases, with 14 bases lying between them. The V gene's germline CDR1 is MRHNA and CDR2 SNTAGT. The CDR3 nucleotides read TGTGCCAGCAGTGCTTCGGCCGGGAGAAACACTGAAGCTTTCTTT. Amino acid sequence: CASSASAGRNTEAFF.

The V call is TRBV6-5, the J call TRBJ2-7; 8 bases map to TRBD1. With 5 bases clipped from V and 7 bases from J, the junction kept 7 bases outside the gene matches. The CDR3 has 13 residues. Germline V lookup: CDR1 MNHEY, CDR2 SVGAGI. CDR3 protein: CASSRDRSTEQYF. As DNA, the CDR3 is TGTGCCAGCAGTCGGGACAGGAGTACAGAGCAGTACTTC.

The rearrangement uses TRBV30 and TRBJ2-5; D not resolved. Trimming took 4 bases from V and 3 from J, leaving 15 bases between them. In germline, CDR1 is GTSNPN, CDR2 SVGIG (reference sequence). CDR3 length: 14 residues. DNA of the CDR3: TGTGCCTGGACTAGGGCCTTGGAAGAAGAGACCCAGTACTTC. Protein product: CAWTRALEEETQYF.

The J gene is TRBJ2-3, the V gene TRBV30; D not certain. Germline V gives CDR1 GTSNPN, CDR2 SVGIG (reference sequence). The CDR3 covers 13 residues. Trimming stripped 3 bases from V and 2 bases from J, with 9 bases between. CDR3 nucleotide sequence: TGTGCCTGGAGCGAGGAGAACACAGATACGCAGTATTTT. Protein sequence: CAWSEENTDTQYF.

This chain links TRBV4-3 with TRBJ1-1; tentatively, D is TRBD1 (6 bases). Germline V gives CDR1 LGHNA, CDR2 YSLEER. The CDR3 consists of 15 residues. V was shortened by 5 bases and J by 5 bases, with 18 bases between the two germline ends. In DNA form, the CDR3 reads TGCGCCAGCAGCGAGCAACAGGGTTATGGTACTGAAGCTTTCTTT. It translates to CASSEQQGYGTEAFF.

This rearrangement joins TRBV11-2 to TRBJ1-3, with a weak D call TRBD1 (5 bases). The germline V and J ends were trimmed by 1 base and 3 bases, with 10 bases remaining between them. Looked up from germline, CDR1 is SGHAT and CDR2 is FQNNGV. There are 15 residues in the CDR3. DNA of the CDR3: TGTGCCAGCAGCTTAGGTGGGGGTTTTGGAAACACCATATATTTT. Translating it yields CASSLGGGFGNTIYF. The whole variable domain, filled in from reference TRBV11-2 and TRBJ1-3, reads EAGVAQSPRYKIIEKRQSVAFWCNPISGHATLYWYQQILGQGPKLLIQFQNNGVVDDSQLPKDRFSAERLKGVDSTLKIQPAKLEDSAVYLCASSLGGGFGNTIYFGEGSWLTVV.

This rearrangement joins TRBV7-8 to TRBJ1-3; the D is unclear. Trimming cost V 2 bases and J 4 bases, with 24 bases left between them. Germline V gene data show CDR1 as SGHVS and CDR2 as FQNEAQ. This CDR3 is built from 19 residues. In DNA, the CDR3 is TGTGCCAGCAGCTTACTCGGGCTCCCGTCCGGCCCTATAGGAAACACCATATATTTT. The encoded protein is CASSLLGLPSGPIGNTIYF.

The CDR3 region is CASSPPRQGISYEQYF. The CDR3 DNA reads TGTGCCAGCAGCCCCCCCCGACAGGGAATCTCCTACGAGCAGTACTTC. The chain links TRBV7-8 to TRBJ2-7; TRBD1 aligns across 7 bases. CDR1 and CDR2 from the germline V gene are SGHVS and FQNEAQ. This CDR3 is 16 amino acids long. V shed 5 bases and J 0 bases; nucleotides not matched to a gene: 10.

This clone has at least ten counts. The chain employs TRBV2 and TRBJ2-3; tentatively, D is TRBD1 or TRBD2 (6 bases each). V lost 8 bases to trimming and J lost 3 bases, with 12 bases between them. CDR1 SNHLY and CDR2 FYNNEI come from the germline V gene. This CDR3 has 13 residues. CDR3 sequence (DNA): TGTGCCAGCGTAACGGGGGCGACAGATACGCAGTATTTT. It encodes CASVTGATDTQYF.

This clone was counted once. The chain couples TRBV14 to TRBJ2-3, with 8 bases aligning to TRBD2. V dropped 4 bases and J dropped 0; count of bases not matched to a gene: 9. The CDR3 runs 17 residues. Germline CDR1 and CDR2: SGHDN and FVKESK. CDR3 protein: CASSLRSGSLSTDTQYF. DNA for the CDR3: TGTGCCAGCAGCCTGAGGAGCGGGAGTCTAAGCACAGATACGCAGTATTTT.

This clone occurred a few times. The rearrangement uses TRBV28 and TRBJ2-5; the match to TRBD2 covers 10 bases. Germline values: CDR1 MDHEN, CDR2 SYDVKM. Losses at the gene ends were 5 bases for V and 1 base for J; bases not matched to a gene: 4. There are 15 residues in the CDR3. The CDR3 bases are TGTGCCAGCAGTGGACTAGCGGCTATCCAAGAGACCCAGTACTTC. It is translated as CASSGLAAIQETQYF.

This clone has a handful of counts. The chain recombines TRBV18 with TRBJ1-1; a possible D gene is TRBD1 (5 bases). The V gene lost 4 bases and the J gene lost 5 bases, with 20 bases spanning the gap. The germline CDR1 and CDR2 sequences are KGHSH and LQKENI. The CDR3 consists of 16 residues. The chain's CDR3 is CASSLLPLSSGTEAFF. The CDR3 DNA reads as TGTGCCAGCTCACTACTGCCCTTGAGTTCAGGGACTGAAGCTTTCTTT.

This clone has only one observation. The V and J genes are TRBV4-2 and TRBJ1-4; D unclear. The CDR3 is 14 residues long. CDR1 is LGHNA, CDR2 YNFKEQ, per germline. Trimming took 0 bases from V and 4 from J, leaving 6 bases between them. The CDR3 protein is CASSQDSLNEKLFF. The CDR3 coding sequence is TGTGCCAGCAGCCAAGACTCCCTTAATGAAAAACTGTTTTTT.

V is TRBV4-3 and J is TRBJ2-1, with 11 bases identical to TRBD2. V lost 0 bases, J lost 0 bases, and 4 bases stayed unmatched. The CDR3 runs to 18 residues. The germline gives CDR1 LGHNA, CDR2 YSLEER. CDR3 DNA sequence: TGCGCCAGCAGCCAAGATCTCACTAGCGGGAGCTCCTACAATGAGCAGTTCTTC. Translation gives CASSQDLTSGSSYNEQFF.

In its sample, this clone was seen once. CDR3 in amino acids: CASSLFPGSYGYTF. CDR3 bases: TGCGCCAGCAGCTTGTTCCCAGGCTCCTATGGCTACACCTTC. The chain joins TRBV5-1 to TRBJ1-2; D call uncertain. Looked up from germline, CDR1 is SGHRS and CDR2 is YFSETQ. V gave up 1 base and J gave up 4 bases, with 11 bases separating them. There are 14 residues in the CDR3.

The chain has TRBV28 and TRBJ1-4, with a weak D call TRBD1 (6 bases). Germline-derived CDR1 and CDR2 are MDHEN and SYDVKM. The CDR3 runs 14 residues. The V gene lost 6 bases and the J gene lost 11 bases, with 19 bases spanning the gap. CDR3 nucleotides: TGTGCCAGCAGCCCAACCTGGGCAGACAGGAAACTGTTTTTT. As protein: CASSPTWADRKLFF. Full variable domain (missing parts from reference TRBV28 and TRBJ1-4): DVKVTQSSRYLVKRTGEKVFLECVQDMDHENMFWYRQDPGLGLRLIYFSYDVKMKEKGDIPEGYSVSREKKERFSLILESASTNQTSMYLCASSPTWADRKLFFGSGTQLSVL.